The clone carrying this T cell receptor beta chain was seen a single time. CDR3 size: 14 residues. CDR1 and CDR2 (germline): ENHRY, SYGVKD. V shed 6 bases, J shed 2 bases, and the junction held 7 bases outside the gene matches. TCRdb keeps only in-frame clones here, not all; method: immunoSEQ multiplex PCR. The sample holds 2,100,000 or so clones, roughly 95% seen once. This sample is part of a study of shared clonotypes between healthy human individuals. The source is a man aged 18 to 30 in good health. Material: naive CD4+ T cells sorted from blood. Indicated subset: CD45RA+ positively selected. The J gene is TRBJ2-7, the V gene TRBV10-3, with 7 bases matching TRBD1. The CDR3 is CAIRRQGLTYEQYF. The CDR3 nucleotides are TGTGCCATCAGAAGACAGGGCTTGACCTACGAGCAGTACTTC.